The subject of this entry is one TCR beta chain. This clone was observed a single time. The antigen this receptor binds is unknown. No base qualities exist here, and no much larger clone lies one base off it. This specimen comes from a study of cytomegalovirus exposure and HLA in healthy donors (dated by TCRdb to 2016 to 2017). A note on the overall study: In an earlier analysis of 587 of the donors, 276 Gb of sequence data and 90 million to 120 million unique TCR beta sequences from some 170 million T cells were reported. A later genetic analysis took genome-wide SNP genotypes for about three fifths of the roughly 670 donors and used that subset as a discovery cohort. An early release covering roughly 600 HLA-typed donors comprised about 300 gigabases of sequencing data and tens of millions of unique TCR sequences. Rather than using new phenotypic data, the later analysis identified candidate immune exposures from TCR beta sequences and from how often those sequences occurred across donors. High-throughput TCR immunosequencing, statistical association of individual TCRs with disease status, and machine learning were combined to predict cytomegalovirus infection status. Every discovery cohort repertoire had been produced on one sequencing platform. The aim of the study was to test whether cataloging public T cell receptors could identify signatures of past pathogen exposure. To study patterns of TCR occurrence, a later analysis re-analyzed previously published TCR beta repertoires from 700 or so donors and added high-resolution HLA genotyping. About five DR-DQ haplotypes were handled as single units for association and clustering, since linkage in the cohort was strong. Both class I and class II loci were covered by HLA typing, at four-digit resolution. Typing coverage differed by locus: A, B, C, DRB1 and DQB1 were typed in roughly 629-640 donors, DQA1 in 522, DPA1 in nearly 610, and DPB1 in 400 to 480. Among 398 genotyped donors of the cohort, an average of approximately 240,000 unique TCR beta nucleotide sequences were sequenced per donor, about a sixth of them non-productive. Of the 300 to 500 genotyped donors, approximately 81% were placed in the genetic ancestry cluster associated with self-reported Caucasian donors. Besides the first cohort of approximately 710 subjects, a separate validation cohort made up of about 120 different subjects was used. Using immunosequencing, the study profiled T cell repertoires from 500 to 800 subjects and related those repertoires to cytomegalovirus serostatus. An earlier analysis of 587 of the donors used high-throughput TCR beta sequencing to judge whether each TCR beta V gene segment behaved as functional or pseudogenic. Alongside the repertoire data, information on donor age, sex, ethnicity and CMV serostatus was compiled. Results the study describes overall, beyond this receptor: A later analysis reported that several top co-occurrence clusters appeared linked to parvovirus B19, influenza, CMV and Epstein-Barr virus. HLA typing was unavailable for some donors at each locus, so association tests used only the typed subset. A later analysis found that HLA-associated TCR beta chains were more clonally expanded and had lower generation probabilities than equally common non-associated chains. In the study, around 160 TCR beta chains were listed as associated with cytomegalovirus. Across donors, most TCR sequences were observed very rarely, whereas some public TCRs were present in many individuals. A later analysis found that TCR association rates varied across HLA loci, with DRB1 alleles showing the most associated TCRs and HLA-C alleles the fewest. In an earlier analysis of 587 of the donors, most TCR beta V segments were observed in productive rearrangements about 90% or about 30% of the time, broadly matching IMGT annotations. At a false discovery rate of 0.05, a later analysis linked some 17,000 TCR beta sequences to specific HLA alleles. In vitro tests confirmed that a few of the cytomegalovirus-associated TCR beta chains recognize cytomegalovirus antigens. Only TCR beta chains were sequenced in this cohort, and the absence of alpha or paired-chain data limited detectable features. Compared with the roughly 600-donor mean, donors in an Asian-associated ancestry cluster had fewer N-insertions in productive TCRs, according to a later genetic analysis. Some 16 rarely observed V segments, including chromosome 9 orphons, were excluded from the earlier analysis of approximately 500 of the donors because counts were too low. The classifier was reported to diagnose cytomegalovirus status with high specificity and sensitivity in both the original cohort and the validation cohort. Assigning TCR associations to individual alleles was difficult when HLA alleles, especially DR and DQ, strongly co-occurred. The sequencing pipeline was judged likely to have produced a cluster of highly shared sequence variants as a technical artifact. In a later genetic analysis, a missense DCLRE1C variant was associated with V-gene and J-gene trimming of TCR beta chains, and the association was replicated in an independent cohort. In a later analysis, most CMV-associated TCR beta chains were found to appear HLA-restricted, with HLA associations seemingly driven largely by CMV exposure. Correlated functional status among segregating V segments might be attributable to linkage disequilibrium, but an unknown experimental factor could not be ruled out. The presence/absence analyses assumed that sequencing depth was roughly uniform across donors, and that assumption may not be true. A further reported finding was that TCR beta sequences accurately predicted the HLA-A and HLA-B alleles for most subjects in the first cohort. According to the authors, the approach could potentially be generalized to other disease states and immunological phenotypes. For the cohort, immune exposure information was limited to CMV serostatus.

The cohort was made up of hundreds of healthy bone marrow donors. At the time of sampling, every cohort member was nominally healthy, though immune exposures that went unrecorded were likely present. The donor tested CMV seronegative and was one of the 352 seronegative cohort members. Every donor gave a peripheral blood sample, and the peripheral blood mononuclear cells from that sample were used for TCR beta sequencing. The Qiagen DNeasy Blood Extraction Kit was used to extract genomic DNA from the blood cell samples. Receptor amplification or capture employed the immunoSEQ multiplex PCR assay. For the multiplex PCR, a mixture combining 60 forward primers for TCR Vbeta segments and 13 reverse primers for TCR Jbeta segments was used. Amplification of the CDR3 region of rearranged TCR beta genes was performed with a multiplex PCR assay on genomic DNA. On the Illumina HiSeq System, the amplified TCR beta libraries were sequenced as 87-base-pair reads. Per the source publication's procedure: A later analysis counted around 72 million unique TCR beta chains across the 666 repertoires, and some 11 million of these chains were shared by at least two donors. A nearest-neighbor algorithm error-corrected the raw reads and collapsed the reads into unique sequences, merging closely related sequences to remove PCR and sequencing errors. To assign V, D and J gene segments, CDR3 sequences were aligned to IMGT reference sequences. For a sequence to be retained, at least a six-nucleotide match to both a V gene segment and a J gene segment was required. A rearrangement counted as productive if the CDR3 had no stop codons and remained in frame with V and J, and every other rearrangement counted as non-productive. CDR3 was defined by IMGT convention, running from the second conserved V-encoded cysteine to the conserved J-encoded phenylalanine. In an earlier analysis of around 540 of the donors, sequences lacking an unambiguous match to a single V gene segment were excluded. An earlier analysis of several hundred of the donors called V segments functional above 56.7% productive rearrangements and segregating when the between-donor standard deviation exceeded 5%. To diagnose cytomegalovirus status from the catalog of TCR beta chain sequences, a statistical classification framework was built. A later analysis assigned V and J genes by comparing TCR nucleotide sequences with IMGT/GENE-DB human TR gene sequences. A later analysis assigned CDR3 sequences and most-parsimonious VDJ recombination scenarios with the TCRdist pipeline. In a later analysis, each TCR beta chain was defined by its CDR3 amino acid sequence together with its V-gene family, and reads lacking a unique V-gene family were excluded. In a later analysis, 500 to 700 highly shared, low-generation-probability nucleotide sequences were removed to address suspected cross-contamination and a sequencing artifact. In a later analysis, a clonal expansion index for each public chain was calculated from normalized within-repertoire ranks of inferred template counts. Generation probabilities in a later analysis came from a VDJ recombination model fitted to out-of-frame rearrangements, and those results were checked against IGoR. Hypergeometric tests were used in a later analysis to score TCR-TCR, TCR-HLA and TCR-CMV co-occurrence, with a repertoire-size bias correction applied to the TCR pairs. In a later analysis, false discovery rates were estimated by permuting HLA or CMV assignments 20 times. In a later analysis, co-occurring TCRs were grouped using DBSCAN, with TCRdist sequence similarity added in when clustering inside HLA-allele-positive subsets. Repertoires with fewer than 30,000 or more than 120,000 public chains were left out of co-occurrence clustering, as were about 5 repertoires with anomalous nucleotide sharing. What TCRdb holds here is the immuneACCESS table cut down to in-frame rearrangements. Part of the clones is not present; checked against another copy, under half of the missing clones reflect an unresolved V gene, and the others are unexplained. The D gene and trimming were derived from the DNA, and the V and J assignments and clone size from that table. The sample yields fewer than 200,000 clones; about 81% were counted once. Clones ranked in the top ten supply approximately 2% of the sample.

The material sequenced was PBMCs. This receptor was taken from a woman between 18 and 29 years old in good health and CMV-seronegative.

The CDR3 here reads CSGENTEAFF. The nucleotide sequence reads TGCAGCGGCGAGAACACTGAAGCTTTCTTT. The V gene is TRBV29-1 and the J gene is TRBJ1-1; too little of a D gene remains to name it. The CDR3 holds 10 amino acids from the cysteine to the phenylalanine. Only CDR3 DNA is held: 30 bases, read in frame from base 1. The germline V gene yields SQVTM for CDR1 and ANQGSEA for CDR2. V loses 7 bases of germline sequence and J loses 1 base, and the interval between the two ends is 4 bases.